Below, one TCR beta chain is given with its context. Its specific antigen is unknown. Base qualities were left out, and no much larger clone turns up one base away. The entry originates in a study of shared clonotypes between healthy human individuals (dated by TCRdb to about 2020). General notes on the study: Three men and two women, aged 18 to 49 years, made up the cohort. For each donor, CD4 naive and CD4 memory were each given three plates, CD8 naive was given two plates, and CD8 memory was given one plate. To estimate repertoire size and how much clonotype sharing occurs between individuals, the study deeply sequenced the blood TCR repertoires of about five healthy adults. Libraries were prepared and TCR repertoires were sequenced by different laboratories using diverse techniques, in order to increase sequencing depth and limit assay-specific biases. Leukapheresis yielded between about 0.94 and 9 billion PBMCs per donor. Findings and caveats that apply to the study as a whole: About 5% of naive CD4, 3% to 3.5% of naive CD8, 2.3% of memory CD4, and about 0.4% of memory CD8 clonotypes were shared across several donors. Pairwise subsampling led to the expectation that sequencing depth would affect the degree of clonotype sharing among donors. Because the study included only a small number of donors, the genetic and exposure-history diversity represented was limited. Only blood was sampled, and tissue TCR repertoires likely differ from those in blood. Naive subsets generally had larger estimated clonotype richness than memory subsets. Clonotypes shared by all four sorted-subset donors showed higher generation probabilities than non-shared clonotypes. Rarefaction of sorted-subset datasets indicated incomplete sequencing despite the large sequencing depth.

For the CD8 naive samples, CD45RO-negative cells were positively selected for CCR7, yielding a CD45RA+CCR7+ population from which TemRA cells were excluded. Donors were healthy HIV-negative adults with no recently reported acute infections or vaccinations. Only Caucasian adults living in Nashville, Tennessee, USA were represented among the donors. Blood was obtained by leukapheresis, after which PBMCs were separated by Ficoll-Histopaque density gradient centrifugation and cryopreserved in liquid nitrogen vapor phase. Purity and quantity of every magnetically sorted T cell population were checked by analytical flow cytometry. Genomic DNA was isolated from each sorted fraction and quantified by UV absorbance on a Nanodrop 2000c. Using the deep immunoSEQ assay, multiplex PCR amplified TCR CDR3 regions from genomic DNA. Genomic DNA extracted from each cell subset was distributed evenly over all wells of several immunoSEQ 96-well plates, and each plate served as one replicate. For sorted subsets, each replicate PCR was loaded with about 0.2 ug genomic DNA, equivalent to 25,000 to 30,000 T cell genomes. Purified libraries were quantified with a Qubit 3.0 fluorometer, sized on a Bioanalyzer 2100, and re-quantified with the KAPA Library Quantification kit. Every immunoSEQ 96-well plate was sequenced on a dedicated single-read 150-cycle Illumina NextSeq 550 flow cell. On the study's bioinformatics: The immunoSEQ output contained only junctional sequences without quality scores, so filtering could not match that applied to full-length reads. Sequences were annotated with PyIR, a Python wrapper for IgBLAST v1.9, and V/J genes and CDR3 were assigned using IMGT germline references. Any read was removed if the V/J assignment was weak (E-value above 1e-6), the CDR3 was missing, or the read contained stop codons, out-of-frame junctions, or ambiguous translated residues. V3J clonotypes were defined as sequences sharing an identical inferred V gene, J gene, and CDR3 amino acid sequence. To compute the percentage overlap between repertoires, the number of shared unique clonotypes was divided by the size of the smaller repertoire. Three approaches were used to assess repertoire richness: RTK rarefaction, the Chao1 estimator, and Recon v2.1 estimates of unobserved clonotypes. OLGA was used to compute generation probabilities for all TCRbeta clonotypes that the gDNA method yielded from a few donors. TCRdb retrieved this table from immuneACCESS and kept in-frame rearrangements only. Not all clones are present; in checked studies, unresolved V genes account for under half, and no reason is known for the remainder. V, J and clone size reflect that table, while D and trimming were determined from the DNA. This sample gives around 600,000 clones in total; approximately 95% of them show up just once. Approximately 0.12% of the sample lies in the top ten.

The origin of this receptor is a woman aged 25 to 45 in good health. Input material: naive CD8+ T cells sorted from blood. Explained via the paper, the cell subset or site label denotes: CD45RA+CCR7+.

The nucleotides read TGTGCCAGCTCGGACTGGCAAGAGACCCAGTACTTC. Its product reads: CASSDWQETQYF. The receptor chain draws on TRBV28 and TRBJ2-5; the D gene is perhaps TRBD2, on 5 matching bases. V drops 8 bases and J drops 2 bases, leaving 9 bases in between. The germline V gene provides CDR1 MDHEN and CDR2 SYDVKM. From cysteine to phenylalanine, the CDR3 is 12 amino acids long. The CDR3 DNA has 36 bases and is translated from base 1.